This is a list of T cell receptor beta chains from one sample in a study of blood T cell repertoires in COVID-19. Data came from immunoSEQ multiplex PCR; TCRdb stores just in-frame clones and leaves some out. The sample holds 200,000 or so clones; around 80% are singletons and the top ten take over 13%. The sample was peripheral blood. Receptor source: a man aged 30 to 39 with active or convalescent COVID-19. CDR3s leave out the opening cysteine and the closing phenylalanine or tryptophan.

TRBV15	ATSGEGTSGRRSDTQY
TRBV9	ASSVGELYTEAF
TRBV12-3/TRBV12-4	ASRRIQGETF
TRBV4-1	ASSQSAGATDTQY
TRBV7-9	ASSLGGDKVYEQY
TRBV6-5	ASSLSGASNTEAF
TRBV6-1	ASTEGQGRNQPQH
TRBV11-3	ASSLVGGTRYGYT
TRBV5-4	ASSPGSVNEQF
TRBV19	ASLSGQGADYGYT
TRBV6-6	ASSPPGERARRNEQF
TRBV18	ASSPSPLNQPQH
TRBV4-1	ASSPAGRTEAF
TRBV6-1	ASSDGGVREIDGYT
TRBV14	ASSSSGGGRPFSGNQPQH
TRBV6-2/TRBV6-3	ASSPRDRGRVYNEQF
TRBV5-1	ASSLHGETQY
TRBV5-4	ASSLAQGVHTEAF
TRBV30	AWVPAPGGARVGETQY
TRBV12-3/TRBV12-4	ASSLQGFGYT
TRBV27	ASSSDRVGTEAF
TRBV6-4	ASSDNREPNEQF
TRBV25-1	ASSTRALGGEQY
TRBV25-1	ASSPPGEFNQPQH
TRBV3-1/TRBV3-2	ASSQVWIKGQETQY
TRBV7-9	ASSSQEDTQY
TRBV29-1	SVAYTEAF
TRBV27	ASSLSYLLNYGYT
TRBV18	ASSPPVGGASTDTQY
TRBV5-4	ASSMGTGRNTEAF
TRBV7-9	ASSSGQGAYTGELF
TRBV7-9	ASSPRTSGSTYEQY
TRBV25-1	ASTLRADGYGYT
TRBV18	ASSPLGGARSYEQY
TRBV18	ASSGAQGHQPQH
TRBV6-6	ASVRQLAGSYNEQF
TRBV5-6	ASSSGHPSSGNTIY
TRBV19	ASSIQGRSNQPQH
TRBV27	ASSLRGSNTGELF
TRBV5-1	ASSLGGPPDTQY
TRBV18	ASSLDRGNIQY
TRBV29-1	SVSVGAATDTQY
TRBV5-1	ASRDAAGLGNTIY
TRBV3-1/TRBV3-2	ASSQDLDQPQH
TRBV19	ASSIARGQYNVLT
TRBV14	ASSRTGTGSYEQY
TRBV7-9	ASSSADRRLSYGYT
TRBV6-5	ASSSVEVANEKLF
TRBV6-2/TRBV6-3	ASSPQGTKNIQY
TRBV6-5	ASSYPGRGYGYT
TRBV7-8	ASSSRTQGGGSNQPQH
TRBV19	ASSMARGRSNQPQH
TRBV14	ASSHGTVVQETQY
TRBV9	ASSVDSGNTIY
TRBV12-5	ASVGTGSTEAF